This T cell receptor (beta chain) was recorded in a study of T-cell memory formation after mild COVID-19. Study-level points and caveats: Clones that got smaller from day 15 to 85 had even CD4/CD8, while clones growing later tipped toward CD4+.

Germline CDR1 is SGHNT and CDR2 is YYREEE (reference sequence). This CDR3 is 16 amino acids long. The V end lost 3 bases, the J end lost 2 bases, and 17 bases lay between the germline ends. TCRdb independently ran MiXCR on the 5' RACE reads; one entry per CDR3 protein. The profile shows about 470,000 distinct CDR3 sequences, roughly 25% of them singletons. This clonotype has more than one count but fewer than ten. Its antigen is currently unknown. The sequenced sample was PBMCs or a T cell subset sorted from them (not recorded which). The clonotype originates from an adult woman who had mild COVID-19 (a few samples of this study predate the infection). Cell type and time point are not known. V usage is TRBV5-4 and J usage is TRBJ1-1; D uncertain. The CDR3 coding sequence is TGTGCCAGCAGCTCCACTCCTTCCCGGACCAACACTGAAGCTTTCTTT. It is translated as CASSSTPSRTNTEAFF.